The 28 T cell receptor beta chains given below trace back to one sample, sequenced in a study of T cells in Graves' hyperthyroidism and ophthalmopathy. Researchers amplified the TCR beta CDR3 regions from RNA transcripts. First-round RT-PCR with HTBI primers amplified the TCR CDR3 region. TCRdb ran MiXCR on the multiplex PCR reads and lists one entry per CDR3 protein. In the table there are around 490,000 distinct CDR3 sequences, approximately 20% of which are singletons. Sequencing was performed on blood. These receptors originate from a man aged 40-49 years with Graves' ophthalmopathy.

The J gene is TRBJ2-7, the V gene TRBV20-1; 7 nucleotides align to TRBD1. Germline V lookup: CDR1 DFQATT, CDR2 SNEGSKA (reference sequence). The CDR3 length is 13 residues. In DNA form, the CDR3 reads TGCAGCCTTGGACAGGAAAGAAGATTCGAGCAGTACTTC. It codes for CSLGQERRFEQYF.

This clonotype was seen only a few times. This chain joins TRBV4-1 and TRBJ2-1; 10 nucleotides match TRBD2. CDR1 and CDR2 (germline): MGHRA, YSYEKL. V gave up 5 bases and J gave up 8 bases; unmatched junction bases: 9. The CDR3 contains 15 residues. The CDR3 here is CASSASGGAGYEQFF. Here the CDR3 DNA reads TGCGCCAGCAGCGCCAGCGGGGGGGCCGGCTATGAGCAGTTCTTC.

J is TRBJ1-4 and V is TRBV7-2; no clear D gene. This CDR3 region has 13 residues. Trimming cost V 11 bases and J 0 bases, with 10 bases left between them. CDR1 SGHTA and CDR2 FQGNSA come from the germline V gene. The CDR3 region is CASEGATNEKLFF. For the CDR3, the DNA is TGTGCCTCTGAGGGCGCAACTAATGAAAAACTGTTTTTT.

This chain connects TRBV4-1 to TRBJ2-5; D remains ambiguous. The CDR3 loop spans 13 amino acids. Trimming left V 2 bases short and J 3 bases short, with 7 bases between. Germline lookup yields CDR1 MGHRA and CDR2 YSYEKL. The CDR3 here is CASSQRAEETQYF. In DNA form, the CDR3 reads TGCGCCAGCAGCCAACGAGCAGAAGAGACCCAGTACTTC.

This clonotype was recorded many times. The chain combines TRBV12-3 or TRBV12-4 with TRBJ1-1; 7 bases are shared with TRBD1. V lost 5 bases to trimming and J lost 4 bases; unmatched junction nucleotides: 4. The CDR3 has 13 amino acids. The CDR3 nucleotides are TGTGCCAGCAGTACGACAGGGATCACTGAAGCTTTCTTT. Protein product: CASSTTGITEAFF.

This clonotype was recorded a few times. The chain is built from TRBV3-2 and TRBJ2-1; the D call TRBD2 from the table was never checked on the DNA. TRBV3-2 is a pseudogene. This CDR3 contains 15 residues. The CDR3 DNA is TGTGCCAGCAGCCATACTACCGGTCCCTACAATGAGCAGTTCTTC. It yields the protein CASSHTTGPYNEQFF.

Worth noting for this clonotype: This sequence may be a read error, since a much larger clone differs from it by one base. The chain is built from TRBV11-2 and TRBJ1-1; 7 bases map to TRBD1. Germline lookup yields CDR1 SGHAT and CDR2 FQNNGV. This CDR3 comprises 15 residues. The CDR3 nucleotides are TGTGCCAACAGCCACCGGGACAGAATGAACACTGAAGCTTTCTTT. Translating gives CANSHRDRMNTEAFF.

V gene TRBV5-6 combines with J gene TRBJ1-1; D remains ambiguous. Germline assignment: CDR1 SGHDT and CDR2 YYEEEE. This CDR3 is 15 amino acids long. The V gene lost 4 bases and the J gene lost 4 bases, with 17 bases spanning the gap. CDR3 amino acids: CASSARAGWGTEAFF. In nucleotides, the CDR3 is TGTGCCAGCAGCGCGAGGGCAGGATGGGGCACTGAAGCTTTCTTT.

In its sample, this clonotype was seen many times. The CDR3 region is CASSFVGGNEQYF. The CDR3, as DNA: TGTGCCAGCAGTTTTGTAGGGGGTAATGAGCAGTACTTC. The chain joins TRBV12-3 or TRBV12-4 to TRBJ2-7; a weak D match, TRBD1 (6 bases). Trimming removed 3 bases at V and 7 bases at J, with 13 bases between. This CDR3 has 13 residues.

V usage is TRBV20-1 and J usage is TRBJ1-4; D is ambiguous. The V and J ends lost 0 bases and 0 bases respectively, with 11 bases between them. Germline CDR1 DFQATT, CDR2 SNEGSKA (reference sequence). The CDR3 is 16 residues long. This CDR3 is CSARDAGSSTNEKLFF. As DNA, the CDR3 is TGCAGTGCTAGAGATGCTGGATCCTCAACTAATGAAAAACTGTTTTTT.

This clonotype was observed at least ten times. The V call is TRBV11-2, the J call TRBJ1-1, with a weak D call TRBD1 (5 bases). Looked up from germline, CDR1 is SGHAT and CDR2 is FQNNGV. This CDR3 comprises 13 residues. Trimming cost V 4 bases and J 6 bases, with 12 bases left between them. The CDR3 spells CASSWGTFPEAFF. CDR3 DNA sequence: TGTGCCAGCAGCTGGGGGACTTTCCCTGAAGCTTTCTTT.

This clonotype has at least ten counts. This sequence joins TRBV12-3 or TRBV12-4 and TRBJ1-5; tentative D call: TRBD1 (5 bases). The CDR3 loop spans 16 amino acids. The V and J ends lost 1 base and 0 bases respectively, with 10 bases between them. CDR3 amino acids: CASSLGGTFSNQPQHF. For the CDR3, the DNA is TGTGCCAGCAGTTTAGGGGGCACCTTTAGCAATCAGCCCCAGCATTTT.

The chain uses TRBV11-1 and TRBJ1-6; D unresolved. Trimming shortened V by 2 bases and J by 8 bases, and 7 bases separated the two germline ends. CDR3 length: 13 amino acids. Germline V CDR1 and CDR2: SGHAT, FQDESV (reference sequence). The CDR3, as DNA: TGTGCCAGCAGCTTACGGAGCGATTCACCCCTCCACTTT. This sequence encodes CASSLRSDSPLHF.

This clonotype was detected ten times or more. The chain has TRBV6-1 and TRBJ2-7; tentative D call: TRBD2 (7 bases). From germline, CDR1 is MNHNS and CDR2 SASEGT. The CDR3 extends over 14 amino acids. Between the trimmed V and J ends, which lost 7 bases and 0 bases, there was a span of 13 bases. CDR3 sequence (DNA): TGTGCCAGCAAGCGGGACACGAGCTCCTACGAGCAGTACTTC. The encoded protein is CASKRDTSSYEQYF.

The chain recombines TRBV10-3 with TRBJ2-5; D not certain. Trimming left V 3 bases short and J 9 bases short, with 11 bases between. In germline, CDR1 is ENHRY, CDR2 SYGVKD. There are 12 residues in the CDR3. The CDR3 loop is CAISESVEAQYF. The CDR3 DNA sequence: TGTGCCATCAGTGAATCAGTTGAGGCCCAGTACTTC.

The gene calls are TRBV2 and TRBJ2-7; no firm D call. Germline loops: CDR1 SNHLY, CDR2 FYNNEI. The CDR3 is 12 residues long. V was clipped by 1 base and J by 9 bases, with 10 bases between them. The CDR3 sequence is CASSEVGVGQYF. DNA of the CDR3: TGTGCCAGCAGTGAAGTTGGGGTGGGGCAGTACTTC.

This clonotype came up a few times. The genes are TRBV5-5 and TRBJ1-2; D unresolved. Germline CDR1 reads SGHKS; CDR2 reads YYEKEE (reference sequence). The V and J ends lost 2 bases and 3 bases respectively, with 11 bases between them. There are 14 residues in the CDR3. The CDR3 region is CASSLGQMDYGYTF. The CDR3 DNA is TGTGCCAGCAGCTTAGGGCAGATGGACTATGGCTACACCTTC.

This rearrangement joins TRBV20-1 to TRBJ2-2, with TRBD2 matching over 7 bases. V trimming: 0 bases; J trimming: 2 bases; junction bases outside the gene matches: 6. This CDR3 is built from 16 residues. Per germline, CDR1 DFQATT and CDR2 SNEGSKA (reference sequence). The DNA for the CDR3 is TGCAGTGCTAGAGATGGCGGACTAGGAAACACCGGGGAGCTGTTTTTT. This gives the protein CSARDGGLGNTGELFF.

Comment on this clonotype: The junction and the germline gene differ at one end; a read error may be behind it. This chain's CDR3 is CASSLTPGDHNEQFF. The CDR3 coding sequence is TGTGCTAGCAGCTTAACCCCGGGAGACCACAATGAGCAGTTCTTC. The V and J genes are TRBV7-7 and TRBJ2-1, with TRBD2 as a possible D gene (6 bases). The CDR3 sequence is 15 residues long. Germline CDR1 and CDR2: SSHAT and FNYEAQ (reference sequence).

This clonotype was seen many times. The chain joins TRBV27 to TRBJ2-7, with 7 bases fitting TRBD1. V gave up 6 bases and J gave up 1 base; unmatched junction bases: 9. Germline values: CDR1 MNHEY, CDR2 SMNVEV (reference sequence). The CDR3 totals 15 residues. CDR3 amino acids: CASRNRDSASYEQYF. The CDR3, as DNA: TGTGCCAGCAGAAACAGGGACAGCGCTTCCTACGAGCAGTACTTC.

This clonotype has ten or more counts. The V gene is TRBV30, the J gene TRBJ2-1; 9 nucleotides line up with TRBD2. The V gene's germline CDR1 is GTSNPN and CDR2 SVGIG (reference sequence). V shed 2 bases and J 10 bases; nucleotides not matched to a gene: 6. The CDR3 is 13 amino acids. The CDR3 nucleotides are TGTGCCTGGAGTTTAATGAGCGGGAGGGAGCAGTTCTTC. Its translation: CAWSLMSGREQFF.

V is TRBV11-2 and J is TRBJ2-6; the match to TRBD1 covers 7 bases. The junction had 9 bases not matched to a gene; V was cut back by 10 bases and J by 0 bases. Germline V gene lookup returns CDR1 SGHAT and CDR2 FQNNGV. CDR3 length: 16 amino acids. For the CDR3, the DNA is TGTGCCAACCACAGGGGTGGTGGCTCTGGGGCCAACGTCCTGACTTTC. Protein product: CANHRGGGSGANVLTF.

This clonotype was seen repeatedly, ten times or more. The chain links TRBV12-3 or TRBV12-4 to TRBJ1-2; D is uncertain. The CDR3 sequence is 13 residues long. V gave up 6 bases and J gave up 4 bases, with 12 bases separating them. CDR3 residues: CASSQLGLYGYTF. For the CDR3, the DNA is TGTGCCAGCAGCCAGCTAGGGCTCTATGGCTACACCTTC.

This chain uses TRBV6-2 or TRBV6-3 with TRBJ2-7; D perhaps matches TRBD1 (6 bases). Germline CDR1 and CDR2: MNHEY and SVGEGT. V shed 7 bases and J shed 3 bases, with 19 bases lying between them. The CDR3 loop spans 15 amino acids. This chain's CDR3 is CASTPRRQEHYEQYF. The CDR3 DNA reads TGTGCCAGCACTCCCAGGCGACAGGAACACTACGAGCAGTACTTC.

This clonotype was detected ten times or more. The chain is built from TRBV7-8 and TRBJ2-3; 10 nucleotides line up with TRBD1. After removal of 5 bases from V and 5 bases from J, the junction contained 4 bases not matched to a gene. The CDR3 runs 14 residues. CDR1 is SGHVS, CDR2 FQNEAQ, per germline. The CDR3 region is CASSTGTGVDTQYF. The DNA for the CDR3 is TGTGCCAGCAGCACCGGGACAGGGGTAGATACGCAGTATTTT.

This clonotype was found many times. This rearrangement joins TRBV7-2 to TRBJ2-5; tentative D call: TRBD2 (5 bases). CDR1 and CDR2 from the germline V gene are SGHTA and FQGNSA. Trimming removed 4 bases from V and 4 bases from J, with 13 bases in between. The CDR3 runs to 14 residues. DNA of the CDR3: TGTGCCAGCAGCTCCTACCGCGGAGGAGAGACCCAGTACTTC. Residues: CASSSYRGGETQYF.

In this sample, this clonotype turned up a few times. V is TRBV7-9 and J is TRBJ1-1, with 9 nucleotides matching TRBD1. V was pared by 3 bases and J by 4 bases, with 6 bases of the junction left unmatched. In germline, CDR1 is SEHNR, CDR2 FQNEAQ (reference sequence). CDR3 size: 15 residues. CDR3 DNA: TGTGCCAGCAGCTTCACAGGGGGCTACGGCACTGAAGCTTTCTTT. This gives the protein CASSFTGGYGTEAFF.

This clonotype has only a few counts. CDR3 coding DNA: TGTGCCAGCAGCCAGGCCGGGACAGGAGACCTTGAAAAACTGTTTTTT. This codes for CASSQAGTGDLEKLFF. The chain combines TRBV4-2 with TRBJ1-4, with 8 bases matching TRBD1. CDR3 length: 16 amino acids. Germline V gives CDR1 LGHNA, CDR2 YNFKEQ. V was clipped by 3 bases and J by 7 bases; unmatched bases: 10.